The next 23 T cell receptor beta chains were all read from a single sample in a study of graft-versus-host responses after intestinal transplantation. Antigens of these TCRs are unknown. TCRdb's copy holds only in-frame clones and misses some; the assay was immunoSEQ multiplex PCR. The data hold about 99,000 clones, with roughly 93% observed a single time. Sequencing used unstimulated CD8+ T cells sorted from spleen or lymph node cells, obtained before intestinal transplant. The receptors were sampled from a human donor who received an intestinal transplant.

V and J are TRBV5-1 and TRBJ1-6; 9 positions match TRBD1. Germline lookup yields CDR1 SGHRS and CDR2 YFSETQ. The trim removed 3 bases at V and 10 bases at J, leaving 14 bases unmatched. This CDR3 spans 17 amino acids. CDR3 amino acids: CASSWSGTGSGNSPLHF. The CDR3 nucleotides are TGCGCCAGCAGCTGGTCCGGGACAGGGTCCGGAAACTCACCCCTCCACTTT.

This chain connects TRBV4-1 to TRBJ1-1; D is ambiguous. This CDR3 has 15 amino acids. The germline gives CDR1 MGHRA, CDR2 YSYEKL. Between the trimmed V and J ends, which lost 0 bases and 0 bases, there was a span of 8 bases. CDR3: CASSQDAGMNTEAFF. CDR3 DNA sequence: TGCGCCAGCAGCCAAGATGCGGGAATGAACACTGAAGCTTTCTTT.

The chain joins TRBV7-9 to TRBJ1-1; D gene ambiguous. The germline CDR1 and CDR2 sequences are SEHNR and FQNEAQ (reference sequence). The CDR3 extends over 16 amino acids. With 2 bases removed from V and 1 base from J, the gap between germline ends came to 14 bases. The CDR3 here is CASSLTQPGQNTEAFF. The CDR3 nucleotides are TGTGCCAGCAGCTTAACACAGCCCGGGCAGAACACTGAAGCTTTCTTT.

The chain recombines TRBV9 with TRBJ1-1; D not resolved. V was shortened by 2 bases and J by 1 base, with 6 bases between the two germline ends. The CDR3 spans 13 residues. From germline, CDR1 is SGDLS and CDR2 YYNGEE. As DNA, the CDR3 is TGTGCCAGCAGCGTTTTCCAGAACACTGAAGCTTTCTTT. Amino acids: CASSVFQNTEAFF.

The chain carries TRBV10-2 and TRBJ1-2; 9 positions match TRBD1. Looked up from germline, CDR1 is WSHSY and CDR2 is SAAADI. Trimming at V came to 3 bases and at J to 5 bases, leaving 4 bases not matched to a gene. This CDR3 has 14 residues. The CDR3 reads CASSDGQGPYGYTF. The DNA for the CDR3 is TGCGCCAGCAGTGATGGACAGGGGCCGTATGGCTACACCTTC.

The chain has TRBV11-2 and TRBJ2-2; the D is unclear. Per germline, CDR1 SGHAT and CDR2 FQNNGV. Trimming shortened V by 2 bases and J by 7 bases, and 5 bases separated the two germline ends. CDR3 length: 12 residues. The CDR3 sequence is CASSLSNGELFF. As DNA, the CDR3 is TGTGCCAGCAGCTTAAGTAACGGGGAGCTGTTTTTT.

The genes are TRBV27 and TRBJ1-1; D is unresolved. Between the trimmed V and J ends, which lost 5 bases and 1 base, there was a span of 8 bases. Looked up from germline, CDR1 is MNHEY and CDR2 is SMNVEV (reference sequence). There are 13 residues in the CDR3. The CDR3, as DNA: TGTGCCAGCAGTCTTACGTCGAACACTGAAGCTTTCTTT. It codes for CASSLTSNTEAFF.

The CDR3, as DNA: TGCGCCAGCATTTCCACTCTGCCCCAGTACTTC. Translating it yields CASISTLPQYF. The chain is built from TRBV4-1 and TRBJ2-5; D gene unclear. Trimming took 7 bases from V and 9 from J, leaving 12 bases between them. Germline loops: CDR1 MGHRA, CDR2 YSYEKL. CDR3 size: 11 residues.

The chain uses TRBV19 and TRBJ1-2; D not resolved. The CDR3 contains 15 residues. Looked up from germline, CDR1 is LNHDA and CDR2 is SQIVND (reference sequence). Trimming left V 3 bases short and J 1 base short, with 12 bases between. The CDR3 spells CASSIPAEFNYGYTF. CDR3 nucleotides: TGTGCCAGTAGTATCCCGGCGGAATTTAACTATGGCTACACCTTC.

The chain is built from TRBV7-9 and TRBJ2-3; D remains unclear. CDR1 and CDR2 from the germline V gene are SEHNR and FQNEAQ (reference sequence). The ends were cut back, 1 base at V and 3 bases at J, with 8 bases in the middle. The CDR3 is 14 amino acids. CDR3 in DNA: TGTGCCAGCAGCTTAGTCCCTGGAACAGATACGCAGTATTTT. As protein: CASSLVPGTDTQYF.

This clone was recorded only once. The chain joins TRBV4-1 to TRBJ2-6; D may be TRBD2 (5 bases). The CDR3 has 16 amino acids. V dropped 0 bases and J dropped 3 bases, with 9 bases sitting between them. Germline V lookup: CDR1 MGHRA, CDR2 YSYEKL. The CDR3 bases are TGCGCCAGCAGCCAAGACGGAGGTGTTGGGGCCAACGTCCTGACTTTC. Translation gives CASSQDGGVGANVLTF.

The chain joins TRBV20-1 to TRBJ2-1; D gene uncertain. Trimming cost V 1 base and J 8 bases, with 3 bases left between them. This CDR3 comprises 10 residues. The germline gives CDR1 DFQATT, CDR2 SNEGSKA (reference sequence). The CDR3, as DNA: TGCAGTGCTAGAGTGGATGAGCAGTTCTTC. Protein product: CSARVDEQFF.

This sequence joins TRBV27 and TRBJ2-5; 10 bases align to TRBD2. The CDR3 covers 15 residues. The germline gives CDR1 MNHEY, CDR2 SMNVEV (reference sequence). With V trimmed by 3 bases and J by 4 bases, 5 bases remained unmatched. DNA of the CDR3: TGTGCCAGCAGTTTGGCAGCGGGGGGGCTAGAGACCCAGTACTTC. The encoded protein is CASSLAAGGLETQYF.

The V gene is TRBV9, the J gene TRBJ2-5; weak D call: TRBD2 (5 bases). CDR3 length: 14 residues. Between the trimmed V and J ends, which lost 1 base and 4 bases, there was a span of 11 bases. Germline loops: CDR1 SGDLS, CDR2 YYNGEE. The CDR3 loop is CASSVSGGGETQYF. CDR3 nucleotide sequence: TGTGCCAGCAGCGTATCAGGTGGAGGAGAGACCCAGTACTTC.

The chain employs TRBV9 and TRBJ2-2, with D possibly being TRBD1 (6 bases). The CDR3 totals 15 residues. Germline V CDR1 and CDR2: SGDLS, YYNGEE. V was shortened by 0 bases and J by 4 bases, with 10 bases between the two germline ends. In nucleotides, the CDR3 is TGTGCCAGCAGCGTAGTCGTAGGGGGCACCGGGGAGCTGTTTTTT. As protein: CASSVVVGGTGELFF.

This chain joins TRBV6-1 and TRBJ1-5; D gene unclear. The germline gives CDR1 MNHNS, CDR2 SASEGT. V lost 2 bases, J lost 6 bases, and 11 bases lay in between. The CDR3 has 14 amino acids. The CDR3 reads CASSELGLTQPQHF. The DNA of the CDR3 is TGTGCCAGCAGTGAACTGGGTCTGACTCAGCCCCAGCATTTT.

This chain joins TRBV10-2 and TRBJ1-1; 8 nucleotides line up with TRBD1. The germline gives CDR1 WSHSY, CDR2 SAAADI. There are 17 residues in the CDR3. V was pared by 1 base and J by 1 base, with 8 bases of the junction left unmatched. This chain's CDR3 is CASSEFLTGAANTEAFF. DNA of the CDR3: TGCGCCAGCAGTGAGTTTTTGACAGGGGCCGCGAACACTGAAGCTTTCTTT.

This chain links TRBV4-1 with TRBJ2-5; the D gene is possibly TRBD2 (5 bases). The V end lost 6 bases, the J end lost 1 base, and 15 bases lay between the germline ends. CDR1 and CDR2 (germline): MGHRA, YSYEKL. The CDR3 sequence is 15 residues long. CDR3 coding DNA: TGCGCCAGCAGATCGACCGGACTTCTCCAAGAGACCCAGTACTTC. As protein: CASRSTGLLQETQYF.

V usage is TRBV6-5 and J usage is TRBJ2-7; 8 bases are shared with TRBD1. J was trimmed by 4 bases and V by 6 bases; bases with no gene match: 11. CDR1 and CDR2 (germline): MNHEY, SVGAGI. The CDR3 runs 15 residues. The CDR3 here is CASSKRIQGAYEQYF. Here the CDR3 DNA reads TGTGCCAGCAGCAAGAGGATCCAGGGGGCTTACGAGCAGTACTTC.

The genes are TRBV13 and TRBJ1-3; D is perhaps TRBD1 (5 bases). CDR3 length: 11 residues. Germline CDR1 is PRHDT and CDR2 is FYEKMQ (reference sequence). The V and J ends lost 8 bases and 8 bases respectively, with 10 bases between them. The DNA for the CDR3 is TGTGCCAGCGGGACGTTGGACACCATATATTTT. Its protein is CASGTLDTIYF.

The chain recombines TRBV6-5 with TRBJ1-1; a weak D match, TRBD1 (5 bases). CDR1 MNHEY and CDR2 SVGAGI come from the germline V gene. CDR3 length: 13 amino acids. V was trimmed by 5 bases and J by 2 bases, leaving 9 bases between them. CDR3 residues: CASSPGRNTEAFF. CDR3 coding DNA: TGTGCCAGCAGTCCGGGACGCAACACTGAAGCTTTCTTT.

This clone was detected once. The rearrangement uses TRBV4-1 and TRBJ2-7; 8 bases align to TRBD1. The CDR3 is 18 amino acids. V was clipped by 1 base and J by 0 bases; unmatched bases: 11. Germline values: CDR1 MGHRA, CDR2 YSYEKL. The CDR3 is CASSQVFFMGQVSYEQYF. Here the CDR3 DNA reads TGCGCCAGCAGCCAAGTCTTTTTTATGGGACAGGTCTCCTACGAGCAGTACTTC.

The chain recombines TRBV7-8 with TRBJ1-1; D might be TRBD1 (6 bases). Trimming left V 0 bases short and J 0 bases short, with 17 bases between. Germline V lookup: CDR1 SGHVS, CDR2 FQNEAQ. This CDR3 has 18 residues. CDR3 protein: CASSLAKAQGILNTEAFF. CDR3 nucleotides: TGTGCCAGCAGCTTAGCGAAGGCTCAGGGGATACTGAACACTGAAGCTTTCTTT.